The sequence of this TCR beta chain was determined in a study of CD8 T cells in Susac syndrome. Looked up from germline, CDR1 is LNHDA and CDR2 is SQIVND (reference sequence). Trimming stripped 10 bases from V and 3 bases from J, with 13 bases between. CDR3 length: 12 residues. Random hexamers were used to reverse transcribe the RNA input (about 0.45 to 1 ug). MiXCR was run by TCRdb on the immunoSEQ multiplex PCR reads, yielding one entry per CDR3 protein. The sample holds some 120,000 distinct CDR3 sequences, just over 90% seen once. Sequencing of TCR beta drew on CD8+ and CD4+ T cells from blood. J is TRBJ2-7 and V is TRBV19, with a tentative D call TRBD2 (6 bases). The source of this sequence is a human donor with multiple sclerosis. The specimen was CD8+ T cells from PBMCs. The CDR3 loop is CATAGTGYEQYF. The CDR3 DNA reads as TGTGCCACCGCCGGGACTGGCTACGAGCAGTACTTC.